Listed below are T cell receptor beta chains from one sample, sequenced in a study of T cell changes during pregnancy in multiple sclerosis. Produced via immunoSEQ multiplex PCR; TCRdb's table is partial and in-frame only. The data contain about 77,000 clones, just over 90% of them seen just once; the ten biggest clones take up just over 2.5%. This specimen was peripheral blood, taken after pregnancy. The receptors derive from a female donor in good health, enrolled as a control in a pregnancy study. Both conserved end residues are part of each CDR3. A D gene is named only where the DNA matches it firmly.

TRBV12-5	TRBJ2-3	TRBD1	TGTGCTAGTGGTCATGGACAGGGGACTAGCACAGATACGCAGTATTTT	CASGHGQGTSTDTQYF
TRBV27	TRBJ1-4	TRBD1	TGTGCCAGCAGCCCCCTGGGACAGGGGGCCCGGGGAGATAATGAAAAACTGTTTTTT	CASSPLGQGARGDNEKLFF
TRBV5-1	TRBJ1-3	TRBD1	TGCGCCAGCAGCTTTTCCGGGACAGGGGTTGGAAACACCATATATTTT	CASSFSGTGVGNTIYF
TRBV4-3	TRBJ2-7	.	TGCGCCAGCAGCCTGGACCACGGGACACACGCCTACGAGCAGTACTTC	CASSLDHGTHAYEQYF
TRBV7-3	TRBJ1-2	TRBD1	TGTGCCAGCAGCCAGGACAGGGGCTATGGCTACACCTTC	CASSQDRGYGYTF
TRBV28	TRBJ2-2	.	TGTGCCAGCGAAGGCGGAGGGGCTAAGGACACCGGGGAGCTGTTTTTT	CASEGGGAKDTGELFF
TRBV5-1	TRBJ2-5	TRBD2	TGCGCCAGCAGCCTAGGGACTAGCGGGCCACAAGAGACCCAGTACTTC	CASSLGTSGPQETQYF
TRBV19	TRBJ2-7	TRBD2	TGTGCCACTCGAGCGGGAGGGCCCTACGAGCAGTACTTC	CATRAGGPYEQYF
TRBV6-1	TRBJ1-2	.	TGTGCCAGCAGTGAAGAGCCAGGGCTCTATGGCTACACCTTC	CASSEEPGLYGYTF
TRBV7-7	TRBJ2-2	TRBD2	TGTGCTAGCGGGCAGAACACCGGGGAGCTGTTTTTT	CASGQNTGELFF
TRBV2	TRBJ1-5	TRBD1	TGTGCCAGCAGTGAAGCGGGACAGGGGAATCAGCCCCAGCATTTT	CASSEAGQGNQPQHF
TRBV7-9	TRBJ2-7	TRBD2	TGTGCCAGCAGCTTTTATAGCGGGGGGTCCTCCTACGAGCAGTACTTC	CASSFYSGGSSYEQYF
TRBV27	TRBJ2-1	TRBD1	TGTGCCAGCCGGGACAGGGGAATCGGGGAGCAGTTCTTC	CASRDRGIGEQFF
TRBV2	TRBJ2-2	.	TGTGCCAGCAAGGTCGAAGGACTAACCGGGGAGCTGTTTTTT	CASKVEGLTGELFF
TRBV5-6	TRBJ1-4	.	TGTGCCAGCAGCTTGTCGTTTAATGAAAAACTGTTTTTT	CASSLSFNEKLFF
TRBV5-5	TRBJ2-1	TRBD2	TGTGCCAGCATCGTTGGACTAGCGGGAGGTAGTAATGAGCAGTTCTTC	CASIVGLAGGSNEQFF